The 30 T cell receptor beta chains below come from one sample, sequenced in a study of cytotoxic CD8 clonotypes in ibrutinib-treated CLL. The repertoire was sequenced with immunoSEQ multiplex PCR; TCRdb's copy has only in-frame clones and lacks some. The sample contains under 200,000 clones, roughly four fifths of which appear only once. The material sequenced was PBMCs, taken after 12 months of ibrutinib treatment. These receptors were collected from a human donor with chronic lymphocytic leukemia.

The chain uses TRBV14 and TRBJ2-1; the match to TRBD1 covers 9 bases. V trimming: 2 bases; J trimming: 5 bases; junction bases outside the gene matches: 4. The CDR3 extends over 15 amino acids. Germline-derived CDR1 and CDR2 are SGHDN and FVKESK. The CDR3 protein is CASSQRDRANNEQFF. CDR3 nucleotide sequence: TGTGCCAGCAGCCAACGGGACAGGGCTAACAATGAGCAGTTCTTC.

The chain combines TRBV5-3 with TRBJ1-3, with D hard to call. TRBV5-3 is reported as an ORF; its role is uncertain. Deletions cut 1 base from V and 0 bases from J, with 20 bases between. The CDR3 sequence is 19 residues long. CDR3 sequence: CARSLQSWTAANSGNTIYF. In DNA form, the CDR3 reads TGTGCCAGAAGCTTGCAGTCCTGGACGGCGGCTAACTCTGGAAACACCATATATTTT.

This clone was observed a handful of times. The rearrangement uses TRBV30 and TRBJ2-1, with 14 bases aligning to TRBD2. The CDR3 runs to 15 residues. J lost 14 bases, V lost 3 bases, and 12 bases had no gene match. CDR1 GTSNPN and CDR2 SVGIG come from the germline V gene (reference sequence). CDR3 sequence reads: CAWSPKGLAGGIEFF. CDR3 in DNA: TGTGCCTGGAGCCCGAAAGGACTAGCGGGGGGAATAGAGTTCTTC.

The chain carries TRBV4-3 and TRBJ2-5; D may match TRBD1 or TRBD2 (5 bases each). V was pared by 5 bases and J by 2 bases, with 18 bases between. The CDR3 runs to 16 residues. CDR1 is LGHNA, CDR2 YSLEER, per germline. The CDR3 DNA reads as TGCGCCAGCAGCGACTACCACAGGCGAACTCAAGAGACCCAGTACTTC. Encoded protein: CASSDYHRRTQETQYF.

V is TRBV12-5 and J is TRBJ1-2; 7 bases map to TRBD1. Looked up from germline, CDR1 is LGHNT and CDR2 is FRNRAP. This CDR3 has 14 residues. The ends lost 2 bases at V and 8 bases at J; junction bases unmatched: 8. As DNA, the CDR3 is TGTGCTAGTGGTTTGCCCGGGACAGCCAAAGGCTACACCTTC. It specifies CASGLPGTAKGYTF.

This clone is a singleton in its sample. The rearrangement uses TRBV28 and TRBJ1-2, with 11 bases identical to TRBD1. CDR1 is MDHEN, CDR2 SYDVKM, per germline. V lost 5 bases, J lost 0 bases, and 8 bases stayed unmatched. This CDR3 comprises 17 residues. As DNA, the CDR3 is TGTGCCAGCAGTCCGGGGACAGGGGGGTTCGCTAACTATGGCTACACCTTC. As protein: CASSPGTGGFANYGYTF.

This chain connects TRBV7-2 to TRBJ1-2; D ambiguous. Trimming cost V 1 base and J 0 bases, with 12 bases left between them. Germline CDR1 and CDR2: SGHTA and FQGNSA. The CDR3 consists of 16 residues. The CDR3 sequence: CASSLEYQTTNYGYTF. In DNA, the CDR3 is TGTGCCAGCAGCTTAGAATATCAGACCACTAACTATGGCTACACCTTC.

The J gene is TRBJ2-5, the V gene TRBV5-6; 8 bases match TRBD1. CDR3 length: 14 amino acids. Germline trimming cut 4 bases from V and 1 base from J; bases unmatched to any gene: 3. Per germline, CDR1 SGHDT and CDR2 YYEEEE. This CDR3 reads CASSLDRVQETQYF. CDR3 nucleotide sequence: TGTGCCAGCAGCCTGGACAGGGTCCAAGAGACCCAGTACTTC.

This chain joins TRBV5-1 and TRBJ1-3; 11 bases match TRBD1. V was pared by 7 bases and J by 2 bases, with 5 bases of the junction left unmatched. This CDR3 comprises 15 residues. Germline V CDR1 and CDR2: SGHRS, YFSETQ. Here the CDR3 DNA reads TGCGCCAGCGCTCCGGGACAGGGGGCTGGAAACACCATATATTTT. The encoded protein is CASAPGQGAGNTIYF.

This clone was found once. The CDR3 DNA sequence: TGCGCCAGCAGCCTTAGCGGCACCTTATTCGAGCAGTACTTC. It encodes CASSLSGTLFEQYF. The V gene is TRBV4-3, the J gene TRBJ2-7, with a weak D call TRBD2 (6 bases). This CDR3 region has 14 residues. V shed 4 bases and J shed 6 bases, with 16 bases lying between them. Germline V gene data show CDR1 as LGHNA and CDR2 as YSLEER.

This clone has only one observation. J is TRBJ2-7 and V is TRBV6-5, with TRBD2 matching over 9 bases. V gave up 6 bases and J gave up 4 bases; unmatched junction bases: 10. Germline V CDR1 and CDR2: MNHEY, SVGAGI. The CDR3 length is 15 residues. The CDR3 reads CASRKSSGSSYEQYF. CDR3 DNA sequence: TGTGCCAGCAGGAAAAGTAGCGGGAGTTCTTACGAGCAGTACTTC.

The chain recombines TRBV28 with TRBJ2-7; TRBD1 agrees at 8 bases. The CDR3 spans 15 residues. Germline assignment: CDR1 MDHEN and CDR2 SYDVKM. Trimming at V came to 6 bases and at J to 4 bases, leaving 11 bases not matched to a gene. The CDR3 sequence is CASSPRTGRRYEQYF. As DNA, the CDR3 is TGTGCCAGCAGCCCCCGGACAGGGCGTAGGTACGAGCAGTACTTC.

Worth noting for this clone: The junction departs from the called germline gene at one end, perhaps through a read error. The V and J genes are TRBV4-1 and TRBJ2-7; the D gene is possibly TRBD1 (6 bases). CDR1 is MGHRA, CDR2 YSYEKL, per germline. CDR3 length: 13 residues. The CDR3 spells CASSQVGGTFLDF. CDR3 bases: TGCGCCAGCAGCCAAGTTGGGGGCACGTTTTTGGACTTC.

V gene TRBV18 combines with J gene TRBJ1-5, with D uncertain. The CDR3 has 13 residues. The germline V gene encodes CDR1 KGHSH and CDR2 LQKENI. V lost 2 bases and J 7 bases, leaving 9 bases between the germline ends. This chain's CDR3 is CASSPMAEQPQHF. CDR3 sequence (DNA): TGTGCCAGCTCACCAATGGCAGAGCAGCCCCAGCATTTT.

The J gene is TRBJ2-7, the V gene TRBV6-5; no clear D gene. V gave up 8 bases and J gave up 0 bases, with 14 bases separating them. Germline V CDR1 and CDR2: MNHEY, SVGAGI. This CDR3 contains 14 residues. DNA for the CDR3: TGTGCCAGCGCGAGGACGGTTAGCTCCTACGAGCAGTACTTC. Protein: CASARTVSSYEQYF.

The V call is TRBV10-3, the J call TRBJ2-7; 7 positions agree with TRBD1. Looked up from germline, CDR1 is ENHRY and CDR2 is SYGVKD. The CDR3 covers 15 residues. The V segment lost 2 bases and the J segment 5 bases; nucleotides outside the gene matches: 9. The CDR3 loop is CAISEELTGSHEQYF. CDR3 nucleotide sequence: TGTGCCATCAGTGAGGAACTGACAGGGTCCCACGAGCAGTACTTC.

The chain is built from TRBV19 and TRBJ2-3; D is unclear. Germline V gene lookup returns CDR1 LNHDA and CDR2 SQIVND (reference sequence). The CDR3 runs 14 residues. V shed 0 bases and J shed 6 bases, with 10 bases lying between them. As DNA, the CDR3 is TGTGCCAGTAGTATAGAACTGCTCCGCGATACGCAGTATTTT. Its translation: CASSIELLRDTQYF.

The gene calls are TRBV14 and TRBJ1-1, with no clear D. CDR1 is SGHDN and CDR2 is FVKESK in the germline V gene. V gave up 4 bases and J gave up 1 base, with 10 bases separating them. This CDR3 contains 14 residues. The DNA of the CDR3 is TGTGCCAGCAGCCGTACCCGGGGGAACACTGAAGCTTTCTTT. Translating it yields CASSRTRGNTEAFF.

This chain connects TRBV9 to TRBJ2-3; tentatively, D is TRBD2 (6 bases). The germline CDR1 and CDR2 sequences are SGDLS and YYNGEE. This CDR3 spans 16 amino acids. V shed 3 bases and J shed 0 bases, with 14 bases lying between them. In DNA form, the CDR3 reads TGTGCCAGCAGCGCCACCGGGAGTAGGAGCACAGATACGCAGTATTTT. It is translated as CASSATGSRSTDTQYF.

This rearrangement joins TRBV5-1 to TRBJ2-7, with a possible D match to TRBD2 (6 bases). V dropped 8 bases and J dropped 5 bases, with 20 bases sitting between them. Germline CDR1 SGHRS, CDR2 YFSETQ. This CDR3 contains 14 residues. The CDR3 nucleotides read TGCGCCAGTACTAATCCGGGACTCTCGCACGAGCAGTACTTC. Translation: CASTNPGLSHEQYF.

The chain combines TRBV9 with TRBJ2-7; weak D call: TRBD1 (5 bases). This CDR3 comprises 14 residues. CDR1 and CDR2 (germline): SGDLS, YYNGEE. Trimming took off 4 bases at V and 2 bases at J, with 13 bases between the two ends. The CDR3 sequence is CASSSDSHTYEQYF. CDR3 sequence (DNA): TGTGCCAGCAGCTCCGACAGCCACACCTACGAGCAGTACTTC.

This chain uses TRBV5-1 with TRBJ2-1, with 9 bases identical to TRBD2. The CDR3 consists of 15 residues. The V segment lost 2 bases and the J segment 5 bases; nucleotides outside the gene matches: 5. CDR1 SGHRS and CDR2 YFSETQ come from the germline V gene. CDR3 DNA sequence: TGCGCCAGCAGCTTATCAAGCGGGGGGCACAATGAGCAGTTCTTC. This gives the protein CASSLSSGGHNEQFF.

This chain connects TRBV19 to TRBJ1-1, with 8 bases identical to TRBD1. From germline, CDR1 is LNHDA and CDR2 SQIVND (reference sequence). With V trimmed by 6 bases and J by 5 bases, 8 bases remained unmatched. This CDR3 has 14 amino acids. CDR3 sequence: CASSQDREWTEAFF. CDR3 nucleotides: TGTGCCAGTAGCCAGGACAGGGAATGGACTGAAGCTTTCTTT.

The chain has TRBV20-1 and TRBJ2-5; D gene ambiguous. V was pared by 8 bases and J by 3 bases, with 10 bases between. There are 11 residues in the CDR3. CDR1 and CDR2 (germline): DFQATT, SNEGSKA (reference sequence). CDR3 coding DNA: TGCAGTCCCGTAGCAGAAGAGACCCAGTACTTC. This gives the protein CSPVAEETQYF.

V is TRBV7-3 and J is TRBJ2-5; D is perhaps TRBD2 (5 bases). Germline assignment: CDR1 SGHTA and CDR2 FQGTGA. The V end lost 5 bases, the J end lost 4 bases, and 14 bases lay between the germline ends. This CDR3 contains 14 residues. CDR3 DNA sequence: TGTGCCAGCAGCCCGAGACTACGGGGAGAGACCCAGTACTTC. Translated, it gives CASSPRLRGETQYF.

V usage is TRBV19 and J usage is TRBJ1-5; D is undetermined. The CDR3 extends over 15 amino acids. Per germline, CDR1 LNHDA and CDR2 SQIVND (reference sequence). Trimming left V 6 bases short and J 3 bases short, with 15 bases between. The CDR3 DNA reads as TGTGCCAGTAGCCGGTTGAGGGATCCCAATCAGCCCCAGCATTTT. Amino acid sequence: CASSRLRDPNQPQHF.

The CDR3 coding sequence is TGTGCCAGCAGCGCCACACGAGTCGAGCAGTACTTC. It specifies CASSATRVEQYF. V usage is TRBV11-2 and J usage is TRBJ2-7; D gene unclear. The CDR3 spans 12 residues. Germline V gene sequence: CDR1 SGHAT, CDR2 FQNNGV. V was pared by 5 bases and J by 6 bases, with 11 bases between.

This chain connects TRBV11-2 to TRBJ2-2, with D perhaps TRBD2 (6 bases). The V and J ends lost 7 bases and 4 bases respectively, with 10 bases between them. CDR3 length: 13 amino acids. Germline V gene data show CDR1 as SGHAT and CDR2 as FQNNGV. CDR3 region: CASTAGFTGELFF. The CDR3 DNA is TGTGCCAGCACCGCGGGGTTCACCGGGGAGCTGTTTTTT.

The chain carries TRBV6-1 and TRBJ2-7, with D hard to call. Between the trimmed V and J ends, which lost 6 bases and 6 bases, there was a span of 18 bases. Germline CDR1 and CDR2: MNHNS and SASEGT. The length of the CDR3 is 14 residues. CDR3 in DNA: TGTGCCAGCAGACCTGTCGCGACGAAGGGCGAGCAGTACTTC. Its protein is CASRPVATKGEQYF.

This clone was seen a few times. This chain joins TRBV10-3 and TRBJ2-3; D possibly uses TRBD1 or TRBD2 (6 bases each). The CDR3 length is 14 residues. Germline V gene lookup returns CDR1 ENHRY and CDR2 SYGVKD. Trimming cost V 9 bases and J 2 bases, with 15 bases left between them. CDR3 sequence (DNA): TGTGCCATACGACGGGGGACACTCACAGATACGCAGTATTTT. This gives the protein CAIRRGTLTDTQYF.